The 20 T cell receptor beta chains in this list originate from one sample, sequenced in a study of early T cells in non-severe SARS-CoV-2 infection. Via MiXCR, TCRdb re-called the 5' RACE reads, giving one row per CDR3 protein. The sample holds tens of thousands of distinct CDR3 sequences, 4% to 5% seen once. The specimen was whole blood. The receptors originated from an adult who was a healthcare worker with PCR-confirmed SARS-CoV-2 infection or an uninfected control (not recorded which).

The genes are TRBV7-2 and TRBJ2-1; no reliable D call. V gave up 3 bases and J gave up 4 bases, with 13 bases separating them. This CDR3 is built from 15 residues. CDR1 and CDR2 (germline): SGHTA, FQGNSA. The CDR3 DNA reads TGTGCCAGCAGCTTGGGTTCGGGTTTTTACAATGAGCAGTTCTTC. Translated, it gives CASSLGSGFYNEQFF.

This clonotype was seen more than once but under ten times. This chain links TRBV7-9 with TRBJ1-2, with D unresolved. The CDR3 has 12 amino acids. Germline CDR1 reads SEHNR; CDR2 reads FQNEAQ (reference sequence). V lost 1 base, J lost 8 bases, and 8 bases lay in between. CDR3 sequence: CASSLEVGGYTF. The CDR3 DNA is TGTGCCAGCAGCTTAGAGGTCGGAGGCTACACCTTC.

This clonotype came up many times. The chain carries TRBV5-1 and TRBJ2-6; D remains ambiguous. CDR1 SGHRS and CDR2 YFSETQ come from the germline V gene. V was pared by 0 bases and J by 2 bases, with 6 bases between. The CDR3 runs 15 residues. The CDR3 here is CASSLDPTGANVLTF. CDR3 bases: TGCGCCAGCAGCTTGGACCCAACTGGGGCCAACGTCCTGACTTTC.

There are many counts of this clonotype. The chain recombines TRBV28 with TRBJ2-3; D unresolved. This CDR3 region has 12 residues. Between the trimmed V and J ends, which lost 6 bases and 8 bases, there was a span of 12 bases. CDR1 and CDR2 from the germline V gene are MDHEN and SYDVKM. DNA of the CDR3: TGTGCCAGCAGCCCTCATAGGGCTACGCAGTATTTT. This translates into CASSPHRATQYF.

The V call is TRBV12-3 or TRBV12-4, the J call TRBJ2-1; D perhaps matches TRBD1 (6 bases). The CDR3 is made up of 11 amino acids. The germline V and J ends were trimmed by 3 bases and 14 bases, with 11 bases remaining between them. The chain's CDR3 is CASSLSGVKFF. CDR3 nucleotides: TGTGCCAGCAGTTTGTCAGGGGTCAAGTTCTTC.

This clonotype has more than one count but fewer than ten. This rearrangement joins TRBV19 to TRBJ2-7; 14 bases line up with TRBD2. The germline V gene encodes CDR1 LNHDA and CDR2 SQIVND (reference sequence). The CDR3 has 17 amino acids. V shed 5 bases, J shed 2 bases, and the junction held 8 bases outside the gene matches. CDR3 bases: TGTGCCAGTAGTCCAGGGACTAGCGGGGGCATTACCTACGAGCAGTACTTC. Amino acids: CASSPGTSGGITYEQYF. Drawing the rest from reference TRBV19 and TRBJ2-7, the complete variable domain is DGGITQSPKYLFRKEGQNVTLSCEQNLNHDAMYWYRQDPGQGLRLIYYSQIVNDFQKGDIAEGYSVSREKKESFPLTVTSAQKNPTAFYLCASSPGTSGGITYEQYFGPGTRLTVT.

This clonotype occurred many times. CDR3 amino acids: CSVVLSIPNTEAFF. As DNA, the CDR3 is TGCAGCGTTGTCCTCTCCATCCCGAACACTGAAGCTTTCTTT. The chain carries TRBV29-1 and TRBJ1-1; no definite D call. Germline V CDR1 and CDR2: SQVTM, ANQGSEA. Trimming left V 4 bases short and J 1 base short, with 13 bases between. CDR3 length: 14 residues.

The CDR3: CASSFGSTSSYEQYF. CDR3 bases: TGTGCCAGCAGTTTCGGGTCAACGAGCTCCTACGAGCAGTACTTC. The chain employs TRBV6-1 and TRBJ2-7, with no clear D. Germline lookup yields CDR1 MNHNS and CDR2 SASEGT. This CDR3 is built from 15 residues. Between the trimmed V and J ends, which lost 5 bases and 0 bases, there was a span of 14 bases.

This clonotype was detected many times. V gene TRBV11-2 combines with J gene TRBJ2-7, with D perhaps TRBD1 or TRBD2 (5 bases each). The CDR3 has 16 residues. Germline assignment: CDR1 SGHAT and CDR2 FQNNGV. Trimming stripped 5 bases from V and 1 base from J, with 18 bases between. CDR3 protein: CASSPRGASVSYEQYF. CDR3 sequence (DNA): TGTGCCAGCAGCCCCCGAGGGGCCTCGGTATCCTACGAGCAGTACTTC.

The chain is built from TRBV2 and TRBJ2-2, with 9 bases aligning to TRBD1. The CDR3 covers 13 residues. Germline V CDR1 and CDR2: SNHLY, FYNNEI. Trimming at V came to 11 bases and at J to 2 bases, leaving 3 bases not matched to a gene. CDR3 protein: CARGQGNTGELFF. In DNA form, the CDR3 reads TGTGCCCGGGGACAGGGAAACACCGGGGAGCTGTTTTTT. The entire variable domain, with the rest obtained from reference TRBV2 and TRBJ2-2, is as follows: EPEVTQTPSHQVTQMGQEVILRCVPISNHLYFYWYRQILGQKVEFLVSFYNNEISEKSEIFDDQFSVERPDGSNFTLKIRSTKLEDSAMYFCARGQGNTGELFFGEGSRLTVL.

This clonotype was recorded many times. The CDR3 DNA reads TGTGCCAGTAGTGCAGGTGAAGAGACCCAGTACTTC. Translating gives CASSAGEETQYF. The rearrangement uses TRBV19 and TRBJ2-5; unclear D gene. Germline CDR1 reads LNHDA; CDR2 reads SQIVND (reference sequence). This CDR3 spans 12 amino acids. Trimming removed 5 bases from V and 3 bases from J, with 7 bases in between.

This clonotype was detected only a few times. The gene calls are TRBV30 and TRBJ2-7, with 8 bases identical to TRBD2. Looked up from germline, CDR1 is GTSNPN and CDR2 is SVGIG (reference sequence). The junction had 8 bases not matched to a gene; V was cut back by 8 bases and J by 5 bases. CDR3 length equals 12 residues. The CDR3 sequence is CAGAGTSNEQYF. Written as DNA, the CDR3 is TGTGCCGGTGCCGGGACTAGTAACGAGCAGTACTTC. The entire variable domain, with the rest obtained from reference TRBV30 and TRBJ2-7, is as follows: SQTIHQWPATLVQPVGSPLSLECTVEGTSNPNLYWYRQAAGRGLQLLFYSVGIGQISSEVPQNLSASRPQDRQFILSSKKLLLSDSGFYLCAGAGTSNEQYFGPGTRLTVT.

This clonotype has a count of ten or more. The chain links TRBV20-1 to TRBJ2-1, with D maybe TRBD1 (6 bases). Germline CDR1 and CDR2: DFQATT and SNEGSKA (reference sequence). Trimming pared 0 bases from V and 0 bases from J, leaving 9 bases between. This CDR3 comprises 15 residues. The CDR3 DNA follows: TGCAGTGCTAGAGATACAGGGCTCTCCTACAATGAGCAGTTCTTC. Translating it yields CSARDTGLSYNEQFF.

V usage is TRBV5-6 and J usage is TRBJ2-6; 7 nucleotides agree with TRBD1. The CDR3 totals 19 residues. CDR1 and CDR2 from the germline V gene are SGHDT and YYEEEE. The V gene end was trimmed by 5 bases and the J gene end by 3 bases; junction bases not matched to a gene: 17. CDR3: CASRLRRTGLGDGANVLTF. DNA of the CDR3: TGTGCCAGCAGACTACGTAGGACAGGCCTCGGGGATGGGGCCAACGTCCTGACTTTC. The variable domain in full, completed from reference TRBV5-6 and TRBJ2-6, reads DAGVTQSPTHLIKTRGQQVTLRCSPKSGHDTVSWYQQALGQGPQFIFQYYEEEERQRGNFPDRFSGHQFPNYSSELNVNALLLGDSALYLCASRLRRTGLGDGANVLTFGAGSRLTVL.

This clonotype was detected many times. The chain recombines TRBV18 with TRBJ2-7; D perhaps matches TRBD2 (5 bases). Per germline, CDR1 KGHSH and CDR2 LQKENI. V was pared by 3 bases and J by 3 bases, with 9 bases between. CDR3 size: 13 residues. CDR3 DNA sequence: TGTGCCAGCTCACCGGGAGAGCACTACGAGCAGTACTTC. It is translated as CASSPGEHYEQYF. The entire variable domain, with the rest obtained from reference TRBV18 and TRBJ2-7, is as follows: NAGVMQNPRHLVRRRGQEARLRCSPMKGHSHVYWYRQLPEEGLKFMVYLQKENIIDESGMPKERFSAEFPKEGPSILRIQQVVRGDSAAYFCASSPGEHYEQYFGPGTRLTVT.

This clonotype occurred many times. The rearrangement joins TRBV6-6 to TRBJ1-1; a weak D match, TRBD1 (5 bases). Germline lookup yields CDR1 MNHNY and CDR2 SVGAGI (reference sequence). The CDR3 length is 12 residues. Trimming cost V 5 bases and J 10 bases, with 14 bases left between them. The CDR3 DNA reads TGTGCCAGCAGTCCCCTTCGGGGGTCAGCTTTCTTT. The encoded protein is CASSPLRGSAFF.

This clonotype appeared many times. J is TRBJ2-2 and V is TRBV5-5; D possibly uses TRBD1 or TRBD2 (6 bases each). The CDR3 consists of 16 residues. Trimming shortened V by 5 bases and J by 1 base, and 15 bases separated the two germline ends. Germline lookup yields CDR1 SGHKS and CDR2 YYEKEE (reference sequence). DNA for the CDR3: TGTGCCAGCAGGTTTACGGGGGCTGGGAACACCGGGGAGCTGTTTTTT. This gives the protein CASRFTGAGNTGELFF.

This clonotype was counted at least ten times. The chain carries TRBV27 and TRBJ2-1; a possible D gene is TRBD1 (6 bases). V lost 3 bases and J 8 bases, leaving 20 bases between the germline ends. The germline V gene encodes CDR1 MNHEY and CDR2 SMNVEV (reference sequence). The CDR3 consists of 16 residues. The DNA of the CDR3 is TGTGCCAGCAGTTTCGCTAGCCTTACAGGGTCCCATGAGCAGTTCTTC. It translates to CASSFASLTGSHEQFF.

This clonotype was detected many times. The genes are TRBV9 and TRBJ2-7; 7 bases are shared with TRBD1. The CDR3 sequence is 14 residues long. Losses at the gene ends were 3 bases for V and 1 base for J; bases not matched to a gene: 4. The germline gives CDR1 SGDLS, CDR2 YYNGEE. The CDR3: CASSARQGSYEQYF. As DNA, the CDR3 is TGTGCCAGCAGCGCAAGACAGGGATCCTACGAGCAGTACTTC. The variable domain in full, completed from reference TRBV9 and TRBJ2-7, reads DSGVTQTPKHLITATGQRVTLRCSPRSGDLSVYWYQQSLDQGLQFLIQYYNGEERAKGNILERFSAQQFPDLHSELNLSSLELGDSALYFCASSARQGSYEQYFGPGTRLTVT.

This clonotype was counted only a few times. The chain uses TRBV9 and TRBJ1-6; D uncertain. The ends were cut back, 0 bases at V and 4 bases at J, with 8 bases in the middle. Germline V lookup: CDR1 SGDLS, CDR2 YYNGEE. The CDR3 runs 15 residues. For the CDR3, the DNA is TGTGCCAGCAGCGTAGATGGAGGGTATAATTCACCCCTCCACTTT. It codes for CASSVDGGYNSPLHF.